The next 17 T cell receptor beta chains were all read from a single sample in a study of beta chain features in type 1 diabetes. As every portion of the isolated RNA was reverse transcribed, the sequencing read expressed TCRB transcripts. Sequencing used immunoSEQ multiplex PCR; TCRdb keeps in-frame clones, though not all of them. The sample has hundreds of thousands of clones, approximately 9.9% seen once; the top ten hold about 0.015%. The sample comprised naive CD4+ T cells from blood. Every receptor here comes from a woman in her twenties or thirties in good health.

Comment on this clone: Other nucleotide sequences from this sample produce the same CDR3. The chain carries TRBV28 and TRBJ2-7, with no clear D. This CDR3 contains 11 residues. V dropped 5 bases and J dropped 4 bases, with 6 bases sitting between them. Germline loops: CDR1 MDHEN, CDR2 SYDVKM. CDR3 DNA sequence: TGTGCCAGCAGTCTTCGTTACGAGCAGTACTTC. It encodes CASSLRYEQYF.

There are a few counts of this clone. CDR3 DNA: TGTGCCAGCAGCAAAGGCCGGACAGGATACACAGATACGCAGTATTTT. It specifies CASSKGRTGYTDTQYF. The rearrangement links TRBV21-1 to TRBJ2-3; the listed D gene, TRBD1, was not tested against the DNA. TRBV21-1 is termed a pseudogene. The CDR3 is 16 amino acids.

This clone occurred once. The CDR3 reads CASSTGTGGPSETQYF. The DNA for the CDR3 is TGTGCCAGCAGTACCGGGACAGGGGGCCCCTCGGAGACCCAGTACTTC. V is TRBV2 and J is TRBJ2-5; 12 bases agree with TRBD1. The germline gives CDR1 SNHLY, CDR2 FYNNEI. The V and J ends lost 5 bases and 5 bases, in that order; junction bases with no gene match: 9. The CDR3 length is 16 residues.

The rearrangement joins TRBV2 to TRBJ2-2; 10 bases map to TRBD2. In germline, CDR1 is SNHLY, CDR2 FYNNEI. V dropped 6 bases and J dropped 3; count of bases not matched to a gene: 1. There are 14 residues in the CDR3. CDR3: CASRGTSDTGELFF. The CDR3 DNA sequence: TGTGCCAGCAGGGGGACTAGCGACACCGGGGAGCTGTTTTTT.

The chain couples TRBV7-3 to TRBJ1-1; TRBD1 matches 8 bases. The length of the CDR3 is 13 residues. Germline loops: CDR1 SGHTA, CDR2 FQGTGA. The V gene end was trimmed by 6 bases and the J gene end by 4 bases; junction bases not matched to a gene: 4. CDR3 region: CASRRTGRTEAFF. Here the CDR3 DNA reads TGTGCCAGCAGGCGGACAGGGCGCACTGAAGCTTTCTTT.

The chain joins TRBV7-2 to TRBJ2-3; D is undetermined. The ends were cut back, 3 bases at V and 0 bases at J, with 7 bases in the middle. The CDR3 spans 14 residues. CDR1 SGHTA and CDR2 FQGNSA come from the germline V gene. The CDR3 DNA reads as TGTGCCAGCAGCTTGCGGTCTAGCACAGATACGCAGTATTTT. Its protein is CASSLRSSTDTQYF.

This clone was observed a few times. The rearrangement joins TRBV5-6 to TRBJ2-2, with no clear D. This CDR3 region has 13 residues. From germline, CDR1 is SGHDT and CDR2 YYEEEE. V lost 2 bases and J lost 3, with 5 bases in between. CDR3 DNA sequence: TGTGCCAGCAGCTTTTTAGACACCGGGGAGCTGTTTTTT. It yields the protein CASSFLDTGELFF.

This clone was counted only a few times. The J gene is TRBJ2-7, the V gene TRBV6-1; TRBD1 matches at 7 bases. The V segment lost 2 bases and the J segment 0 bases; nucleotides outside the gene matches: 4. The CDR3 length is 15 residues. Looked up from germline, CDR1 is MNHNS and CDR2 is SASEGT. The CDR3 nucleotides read TGTGCCAGCAGTGAATTGACAGGGTCCTCCTACGAGCAGTACTTC. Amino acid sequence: CASSELTGSSYEQYF.

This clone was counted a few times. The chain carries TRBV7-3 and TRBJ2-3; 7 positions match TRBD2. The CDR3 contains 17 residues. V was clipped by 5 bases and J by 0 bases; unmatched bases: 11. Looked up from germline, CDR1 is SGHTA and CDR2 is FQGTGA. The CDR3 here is CASSKHLAGASTDTQYF. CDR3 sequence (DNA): TGTGCCAGCAGCAAACACTTAGCGGGTGCTAGCACAGATACGCAGTATTTT.

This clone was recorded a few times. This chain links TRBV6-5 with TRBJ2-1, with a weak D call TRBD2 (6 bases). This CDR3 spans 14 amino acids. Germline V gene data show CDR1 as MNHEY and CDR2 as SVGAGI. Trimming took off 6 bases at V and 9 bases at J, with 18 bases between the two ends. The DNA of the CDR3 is TGTGCCAGCAGCTATGGTATTCGCGGGGTTGAGCAGTTCTTC. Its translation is CASSYGIRGVEQFF.

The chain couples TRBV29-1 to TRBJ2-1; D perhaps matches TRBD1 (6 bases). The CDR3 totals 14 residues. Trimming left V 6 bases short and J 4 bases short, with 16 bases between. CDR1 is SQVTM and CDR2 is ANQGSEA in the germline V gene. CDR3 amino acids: CSVDQGRGYNEQFF. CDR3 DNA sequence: TGCAGCGTCGATCAGGGCAGGGGATACAATGAGCAGTTCTTC.

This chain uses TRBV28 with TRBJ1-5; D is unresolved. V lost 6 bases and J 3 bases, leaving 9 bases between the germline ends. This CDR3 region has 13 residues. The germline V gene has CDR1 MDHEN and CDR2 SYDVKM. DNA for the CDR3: TGTGCCAGCAGGCCCAGTTTCAATCAGCCCCAGCATTTT. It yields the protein CASRPSFNQPQHF.

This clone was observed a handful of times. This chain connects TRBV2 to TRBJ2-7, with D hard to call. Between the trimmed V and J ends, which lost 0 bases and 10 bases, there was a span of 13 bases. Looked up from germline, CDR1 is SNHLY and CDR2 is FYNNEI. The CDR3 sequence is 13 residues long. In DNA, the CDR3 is TGTGCCAGCAGTGAAGCGCTTCGCAGGAAACAGTACTTC. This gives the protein CASSEALRRKQYF.

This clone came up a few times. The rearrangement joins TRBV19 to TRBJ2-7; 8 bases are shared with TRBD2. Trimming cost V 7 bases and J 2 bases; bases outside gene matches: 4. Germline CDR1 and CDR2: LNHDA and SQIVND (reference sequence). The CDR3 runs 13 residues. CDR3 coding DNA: TGTGCCAGTACCCCGGGGGGGGCCTACGAGCAGTACTTC. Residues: CASTPGGAYEQYF.

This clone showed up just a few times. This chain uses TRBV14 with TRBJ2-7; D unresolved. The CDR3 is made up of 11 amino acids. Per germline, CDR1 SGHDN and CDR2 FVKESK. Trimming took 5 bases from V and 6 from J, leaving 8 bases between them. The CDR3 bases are TGTGCCAGCAGCGCCTCGGGCGAGCAGTACTTC. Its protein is CASSASGEQYF.

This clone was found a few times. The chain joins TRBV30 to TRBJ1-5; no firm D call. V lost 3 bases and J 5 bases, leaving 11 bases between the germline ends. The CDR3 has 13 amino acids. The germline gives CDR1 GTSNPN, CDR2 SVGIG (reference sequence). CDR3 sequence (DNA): TGTGCCTGGAGCCCCCGGGATGATCAGCCCCAGCATTTT. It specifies CAWSPRDDQPQHF.

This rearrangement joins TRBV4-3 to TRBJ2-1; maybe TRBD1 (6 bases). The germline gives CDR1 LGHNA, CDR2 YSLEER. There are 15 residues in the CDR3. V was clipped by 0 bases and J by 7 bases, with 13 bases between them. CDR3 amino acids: CASSQEGASWNEQFF. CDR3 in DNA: TGCGCCAGCAGCCAAGAGGGGGCGAGTTGGAATGAGCAGTTCTTC.